The clone carrying this T cell receptor (beta chain) showed up just a few times. Its antigen is as yet unknown. Each of the sorted populations had a purity greater than 95%. The investigators reverse transcribed all of the isolated RNA, so they sequenced expressed TCRB transcripts. Produced via immunoSEQ multiplex PCR; TCRdb's table is partial and in-frame only. Of around 710,000 clones listed, 9.5% to 15% are singletons. There are 14 residues in the CDR3. Germline values: CDR1 SQVTM, CDR2 ANQGSEA. V was clipped by 3 bases and J by 6 bases; unmatched bases: 11. This record comes from a study of beta chain features in type 1 diabetes. Study conclusions and caveats: Compared to healthy donors, patients appeared to have naive, central memory and Treg TCRB repertoires that were more alike. Patients with Type 1 diabetes showed moderately but significantly shorter TCRB CDR3s in all four CD4+ subsets. Fewer junction insertions and more nucleotide deletions appeared in type 1 diabetes patients.

The chain carries TRBV29-1 and TRBJ2-7; 7 bases line up with TRBD1. Sequenced material: naive CD4+ T cells from blood. The sequence derives from a young man with type 1 diabetes. Here the CDR3 DNA reads TGCAGCGTTGAGGTCAGGGGGTCCCCTCGCGAGCAGTACTTC. This gives the protein CSVEVRGSPREQYF.